A selection of T cell receptor beta chains follows, all from one sample in a study of shared clonotypes between healthy human individuals. Here immunoSEQ multiplex PCR was the method, and the copy in TCRdb shows in-frame clones only, minus some. This sample has hundreds of thousands of clones; over 70% occur once, and the top ten carry about 10%. Input material: memory CD4+ T cells sorted from blood. The source of these receptors is a man aged 30 to 45 in good health. Both conserved end residues are part of each CDR3. The D gene is left open where the match is weak. Some rows have no size entry. The others give once, few or many, or a class for an expanded clone.

length,D,J,size,V,CDR3,DNA
15,TRBD2,TRBJ2-1,many,TRBV7-2,CASSLSGTSYNEQFF,TGTGCCAGCAGCCTTAGCGGGACCTCCTACAATGAGCAGTTCTTC
14,.,TRBJ2-3,.,TRBV6-5,CASSYRQGAGTQYF,TGTGCCAGCAGTTACCGTCAAGGCGCGGGTACGCAGTATTTT
15,.,TRBJ2-7,.,TRBV6-1,CATSPRGGWTYEQYF,TGTGCCACCTCGCCACGTGGGGGGTGGACCTACGAGCAGTACTTC
15,.,TRBJ2-5,.,TRBV13,CASSFTGQGGETQYF,TGTGCCAGCAGCTTCACAGGGCAGGGAGGGGAGACCCAGTACTTC
15,TRBD1,TRBJ2-1,few,TRBV6-5,CASSSPTGGRNEQFF,TGTGCCAGCAGTTCGCCTACAGGGGGGAGGAATGAGCAGTTCTTC
15,.,TRBJ2-7,.,TRBV6-5,CASSYSISPSYEQYF,TGTGCCAGCAGTTACTCGATTAGTCCCTCCTACGAGCAGTACTTC
12,.,TRBJ2-5,few,TRBV29-1,CSVLDGKETQYF,TGCAGCGTTCTGGACGGGAAAGAGACCCAGTACTTC
13,.,TRBJ1-3,.,TRBV5-5,CASSLNSGNTIYF,TGTGCCAGCAGCCTGAACTCTGGAAACACCATATATTTT
15,TRBD2,TRBJ2-5,.,TRBV28,CASSSASGRGETQYF,TGTGCCAGCAGTTCCGCTAGCGGGAGGGGGGAGACCCAGTACTTC
16,.,TRBJ2-6,.,TRBV5-5,CASSSNYYGGANVLTF,TGTGCCAGCAGCTCGAACTATTACGGGGGGGCCAACGTCCTGACTTTC
15,.,TRBJ2-7,.,TRBV30,CAWSYPGTPTYEQYF,TGTGCCTGGAGTTACCCGGGAACCCCCACCTACGAGCAGTACTTC
14,.,TRBJ2-7,.,TRBV4-1,CASSQGDIRYEQYF,TGCGCCAGCAGCCAAGGGGACATCCGATACGAGCAGTACTTC
16,TRBD1,TRBJ1-5,once,TRBV28,CASSPRDRGLYQPQHF,TGTGCCAGCAGTCCCCGGGACAGGGGGCTCTATCAGCCCCAGCATTTT
15,TRBD2,TRBJ2-5,few,TRBV11-2,CASSLDPGGAETQYF,TGTGCCAGCAGCTTAGATCCGGGAGGGGCTGAGACCCAGTACTTC
12,.,TRBJ2-1,.,TRBV29-1,CSVDPGENEQFF,TGCAGCGTTGATCCAGGGGAAAATGAGCAGTTCTTC
16,.,TRBJ2-3,.,TRBV28,CASSFPSGSGTDTQYF,TGTGCCAGCAGTTTCCCCAGCGGGTCTGGCACAGATACGCAGTATTTT
16,.,TRBJ1-1,once,TRBV18,CASSPRLRGDNTEAFF,TGTGCCAGCTCACCACGCTTAAGGGGAGACAACACTGAAGCTTTCTTT
12,.,TRBJ2-7,.,TRBV2,CAEGSGVATLYF,TGTGCCGAAGGTTCGGGGGTCGCAACTTTGTACTTC
11,.,TRBJ2-7,.,TRBV28,CASTKNYEQYF,TGTGCCAGCACAAAAAACTACGAGCAGTACTTC
16,.,TRBJ2-1,.,TRBV19,CASSPRASASYNEQFF,TGTGCCAGTAGTCCCCGGGCTAGCGCCTCCTACAATGAGCAGTTCTTC
15,.,TRBJ1-2,few,TRBV6-6,CASWGAIFSRYGYTF,TGTGCCAGCTGGGGGGCTATTTTTAGCCGCTATGGCTACACCTTC
15,.,TRBJ2-5,.,TRBV5-1,CASSLALQVTETQYF,TGCGCCAGCAGCTTGGCCTTACAAGTTACGGAGACCCAGTACTTC
13,.,TRBJ1-2,once,TRBV6-6,CASSYDQNYGYTF,TGTGCCAGCAGTTACGATCAGAACTATGGCTACACCTTC
14,TRBD1,TRBJ2-5,.,TRBV6-1,CASARDRGKETQYF,TGTGCCAGCGCACGGGACAGGGGGAAAGAGACCCAGTACTTC
13,.,TRBJ1-1,.,TRBV27,CASSLSLGTEAFF,TGTGCCAGCAGTTTATCGTTGGGGACTGAAGCTTTCTTT
13,.,TRBJ2-7,.,TRBV7-2,CASSRIPTYEQYF,TGTGCCAGCAGCCGGATCCCAACCTACGAGCAGTACTTC
16,TRBD2,TRBJ2-1,.,TRBV4-1,CASSQGGLAGAGEQFF,TGCGCCAGCAGCCAAGGGGGACTAGCGGGAGCGGGTGAGCAGTTCTTC
16,TRBD1,TRBJ2-7,.,TRBV2,CASSEKVGTGGREQYF,TGTGCCAGCAGTGAAAAAGTGGGGACAGGGGGACGCGAGCAGTACTTC
15,.,TRBJ2-7,.,TRBV15,CATSILGPGVYEQYF,TGTGCCACCAGCATCTTAGGCCCGGGGGTCTACGAGCAGTACTTC
14,.,TRBJ2-1,.,TRBV27,CASSLSTVSGVAIF,TGTGCCAGCAGTTTATCGACCGTATCGGGAGTCGCGATCTTC
16,TRBD2,TRBJ2-1,.,TRBV2,CASRARLAGGHNEQFF,TGTGCCAGCAGGGCAAGACTAGCGGGAGGACACAATGAGCAGTTCTTC
14,.,TRBJ1-4,.,TRBV6-5,CASSYNPRNEKLFF,TGTGCCAGCAGTTACAATCCGAGGAATGAAAAACTGTTTTTT
15,TRBD2,TRBJ2-1,.,TRBV15,CATSASGTGNNEQFF,TGTGCCACCAGCGCTAGCGGGACGGGAAACAATGAGCAGTTCTTC
15,TRBD1,TRBJ1-1,once,TRBV5-5,CASSLTGGIFTEAFF,TGTGCCAGCAGCTTGACAGGGGGTATATTCACTGAAGCTTTCTTT
13,.,TRBJ1-1,few,TRBV2,CASSEQSNTEAFF,TGTGCCAGCAGTGAGCAGAGCAACACTGAAGCTTTCTTT
15,TRBD1,TRBJ2-5,few,TRBV5-6,CASSLVAGGRETQYF,TGTGCCAGCAGCTTGGTGGCAGGGGGAAGGGAGACCCAGTACTTC
12,.,TRBJ2-3,.,TRBV27,CASRTLGDTQYF,TGTGCCAGCAGGACATTGGGAGATACGCAGTATTTT
15,TRBD1,TRBJ1-2,.,TRBV7-9,CASSLGQGIDYGYTF,TGTGCCAGCAGCTTGGGACAGGGTATAGACTATGGCTACACCTTC
16,TRBD1,TRBJ1-1,.,TRBV10-3,CAISSPDRGVSTEAFF,TGTGCCATCAGCTCCCCCGACAGGGGAGTGAGCACTGAAGCTTTCTTT
12,.,TRBJ2-7,.,TRBV2,CASDLGSYEQYF,TGTGCCAGTGATTTGGGCTCCTACGAGCAGTACTTC
15,.,TRBJ2-5,.,TRBV5-6,CASSLLGGSKETQYF,TGTGCCAGCAGCTTGCTGGGAGGCTCAAAAGAGACCCAGTACTTC
15,TRBD2,TRBJ2-7,.,TRBV6-6,CASSAPSGATYEQYF,TGTGCCAGCAGTGCTCCAAGCGGGGCCACCTACGAGCAGTACTTC
13,.,TRBJ2-4,.,TRBV13,CASSPPGENIQYF,TGTGCCAGCAGCCCCCCAGGGGAAAACATTCAGTACTTC
17,TRBD2,TRBJ2-2,.,TRBV7-9,CASSRNLAGGPSGELFF,TGTGCCAGCAGTCGCAACCTAGCGGGAGGGCCTTCCGGGGAGCTGTTTTTT
15,TRBD2,TRBJ2-1,.,TRBV2,CASSPSGSKFGEQFF,TGTGCCAGCAGTCCTAGCGGGAGTAAATTCGGTGAGCAGTTCTTC
15,TRBD1,TRBJ2-7,.,TRBV18,CASSRAGTGAYEQYF,TGTGCCAGCTCACGGGCGGGGACAGGGGCGTACGAGCAGTACTTC
15,TRBD1,TRBJ1-6,.,TRBV2,CASRTFRGQNSPLHF,TGTGCCAGCAGGACATTCAGGGGGCAGAATTCACCCCTCCACTTT
15,.,TRBJ1-2,.,TRBV7-2,CASGKGSNRNYGYTF,TGTGCCAGCGGGAAGGGTTCGAACAGGAACTATGGCTACACCTTC
18,.,TRBJ2-3,.,TRBV7-6,CASSWEEMDSKNTDTQYF,TGTGCCAGCAGTTGGGAGGAGATGGACTCAAAGAACACAGATACGCAGTATTTT